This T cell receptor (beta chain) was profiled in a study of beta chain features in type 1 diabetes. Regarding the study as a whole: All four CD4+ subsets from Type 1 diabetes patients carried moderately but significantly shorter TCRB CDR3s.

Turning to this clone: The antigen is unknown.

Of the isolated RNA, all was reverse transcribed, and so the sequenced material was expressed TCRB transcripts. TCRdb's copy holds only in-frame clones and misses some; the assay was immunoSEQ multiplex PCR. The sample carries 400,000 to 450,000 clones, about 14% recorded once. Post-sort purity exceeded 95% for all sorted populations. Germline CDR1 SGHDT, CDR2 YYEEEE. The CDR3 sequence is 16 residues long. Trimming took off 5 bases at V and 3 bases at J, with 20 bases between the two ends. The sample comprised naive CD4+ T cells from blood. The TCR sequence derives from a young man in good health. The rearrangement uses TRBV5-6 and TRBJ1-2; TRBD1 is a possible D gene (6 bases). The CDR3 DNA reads TGTGCCAGCAGTACATACTCCAGGACAGACTACTATGGCTACACCTTC. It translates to CASSTYSRTDYYGYTF.